The source of this TCR beta chain is a study of blood T cell repertoires in COVID-19. The overall study: Spain, Italy and the United States supplied samples that represented acute and convalescent COVID-19. PBMCs, B-cell-depleted T cells, or T cells provided the cDNA or gDNA that made up the material.

V dropped 3 bases and J dropped 4 bases, with 7 bases sitting between them. The CDR3 is 12 amino acids. Germline-derived CDR1 and CDR2 are ENHRY and SYGVKD. Per the original methods: Researchers report that nucleated cell counts were estimated from reference gene primer amplification. TCRdb's copy holds only in-frame clones and misses some; the assay was immunoSEQ multiplex PCR. The D gene and trimming were derived from the DNA, and the V and J assignments and clone size from that table. The table lists more than 70,000 clones, roughly 90% of them singletons, with around a tenth in the top ten. The source of this sequence is a human donor in a cohort sampled during active COVID-19. Sequencing input: peripheral blood. The chain employs TRBV10-3 and TRBJ2-7, with D perhaps TRBD1 (5 bases). The CDR3 coding sequence is TGTGCCATCAGTGATCAGGGATACGAGCAGTACTTC. Its protein is CAISDQGYEQYF.